A single sample is the source of the 27 T cell receptor beta chains below, sequenced in a study of neoadjuvant nivolumab and ipilimumab in lung cancer. Repertoires were generated with immunoSEQ multiplex PCR, while TCRdb's copy carries only in-frame clones and drops some. Of fewer than 35,000 clones listed, roughly 90% were seen once; the top ten hold 2% to 2.5%. The sequencing used peripheral blood, collected after neoadjuvant nivolumab, alone or with ipilimumab, at or shortly before surgery. These receptors all stem from an adult with non-small cell lung cancer.

The rearrangement joins TRBV29-1 to TRBJ2-2, with 10 nucleotides matching TRBD1. V lost 5 bases and J lost 3; bases outside the gene matches: 6. Germline V gene lookup returns CDR1 SQVTM and CDR2 ANQGSEA. This CDR3 is 15 amino acids long. CDR3: CSVSRGQGHTGELFF. CDR3 sequence (DNA): TGCAGCGTTAGCCGGGGACAGGGGCACACCGGGGAGCTGTTTTTT.

The chain carries TRBV10-1 and TRBJ2-7; D remains ambiguous. CDR1 is WNHNN, CDR2 SYGVQD, per germline (reference sequence). The CDR3 sequence is 12 residues long. V was pared by 4 bases and J by 5 bases, with 9 bases between. This CDR3 is CASSGLANEQYF. The CDR3, as DNA: TGCGCCAGCAGTGGGTTGGCCAACGAGCAGTACTTC.

This clone was seen only once. The chain links TRBV6-1 to TRBJ2-2; D remains ambiguous. V lost 1 base to trimming and J lost 8 bases, with 14 bases between them. The CDR3 covers 15 residues. CDR1 MNHNS and CDR2 SASEGT come from the germline V gene. The CDR3 loop is CASSEEGLLGGELFF. The DNA of the CDR3 is TGTGCCAGCAGTGAAGAAGGGCTCTTGGGAGGGGAGCTGTTTTTT.

In this sample, this clone turned up a few times. The rearrangement joins TRBV4-1 to TRBJ2-7, with 8 bases identical to TRBD2. J gave up 2 bases and V 1 base, and 7 bases lay outside the gene matches. This CDR3 has 16 amino acids. Germline CDR1 is MGHRA and CDR2 is YSYEKL. The CDR3 spells CASSQVPGGGTYEQYF. For the CDR3, the DNA is TGCGCCAGCAGCCAAGTCCCGGGGGGGGGAACCTACGAGCAGTACTTC.

The V and J genes are TRBV27 and TRBJ1-2; maybe TRBD1 (5 bases). Trimming shortened V by 7 bases and J by 5 bases, and 14 bases separated the two germline ends. The CDR3 is 13 residues long. Germline values: CDR1 MNHEY, CDR2 SMNVEV (reference sequence). CDR3 nucleotides: TGTGCCAGCATGGGGGGTACGGCGTATGGCTACACCTTC. Translation: CASMGGTAYGYTF.

The chain is built from TRBV11-2 and TRBJ1-1; D uncertain. Trimming shortened V by 3 bases and J by 4 bases, and 3 bases separated the two germline ends. The CDR3 loop spans 11 amino acids. Per the germline V gene, CDR1 is SGHAT and CDR2 is FQNNGV. CDR3 DNA sequence: TGTGCCAGCAGCTTTTCCACTGAAGCTTTCTTT. It specifies CASSFSTEAFF.

The chain links TRBV5-1 to TRBJ1-4; unclear D gene. Germline CDR1 reads SGHRS; CDR2 reads YFSETQ. Between the trimmed V and J ends, which lost 0 bases and 7 bases, there was a span of 22 bases. This CDR3 contains 18 residues. As DNA, the CDR3 is TGCGCCAGCAGCTTGGCCGTAATTCCGGCAGGTAGTAGTGAAAAACTGTTTTTT. Translating it yields CASSLAVIPAGSSEKLFF.

The gene calls are TRBV6-1 and TRBJ2-7, with D hard to call. CDR3 length equals 13 residues. V lost 2 bases and J 2 bases, leaving 7 bases between the germline ends. Germline V gene lookup returns CDR1 MNHNS and CDR2 SASEGT. In DNA, the CDR3 is TGTGCCAGCAGTGAAAACACCCCCTACGAGCAGTACTTC. Protein: CASSENTPYEQYF.

The chain carries TRBV5-6 and TRBJ2-7, with D tentatively TRBD1 or TRBD2 (7 bases each). This CDR3 region has 17 residues. Trimming took off 6 bases at V and 6 bases at J, with 28 bases between the two ends. Per the germline V gene, CDR1 is SGHDT and CDR2 is YYEEEE. DNA of the CDR3: TGTGCCAGCAACATCCTGGGGAGGGGGCGAAGGGCCTCCGAGCAGTACTTC. Its translation: CASNILGRGRRASEQYF.

This clone came up once. The chain uses TRBV5-1 and TRBJ1-1; D gene unclear. The CDR3 consists of 13 residues. The V and J ends lost 2 bases and 1 base respectively, with 6 bases between them. Germline V gene sequence: CDR1 SGHRS, CDR2 YFSETQ. DNA of the CDR3: TGCGCCAGCAGCTTCACCGAGAACACTGAAGCTTTCTTT. Translation gives CASSFTENTEAFF. Drawing the rest from reference TRBV5-1 and TRBJ1-1, the complete variable domain is KAGVTQTPRYLIKTRGQQVTLSCSPISGHRSVSWYQQTPGQGLQFLFEYFSETQRNKGNFPGRFSGRQFSNSRSEMNVSTLELGDSALYLCASSFTENTEAFFGQGTRLTVV.

This clone was counted only a few times. The V and J genes are TRBV25-1 and TRBJ2-7; 7 bases agree with TRBD1. Germline V gene sequence: CDR1 MGHDK, CDR2 SYGVNS. The CDR3 length is 14 residues. The J segment lost 6 bases and the V segment lost 7 bases, leaving 12 bases of the junction unmatched. The CDR3 is CASTDPGQLSEQYF. CDR3 sequence (DNA): TGTGCCAGCACGGACCCGGGACAGCTTAGCGAGCAGTACTTC.

The rearrangement joins TRBV5-1 to TRBJ2-5, with 7 nucleotides matching TRBD1. This CDR3 is 14 amino acids long. The J segment lost 1 base and the V segment lost 0 bases, leaving 0 bases of the junction unmatched. Germline V gives CDR1 SGHRS, CDR2 YFSETQ. As DNA, the CDR3 is TGCGCCAGCAGCTTGGGGGACAGCCAAGAGACCCAGTACTTC. As protein: CASSLGDSQETQYF.

V gene TRBV15 combines with J gene TRBJ1-4; D unclear. Germline V gene data show CDR1 as LNHNV and CDR2 as YYDKDF (reference sequence). The CDR3 extends over 14 amino acids. Between the trimmed V and J ends, which lost 0 bases and 7 bases, there was a span of 9 bases. This chain's CDR3 is CATSRDRAVEKLFF. The CDR3 bases are TGTGCCACCAGCAGAGATCGCGCGGTTGAAAAACTGTTTTTT.

The gene calls are TRBV15 and TRBJ2-5; 9 positions match TRBD2. The CDR3 extends over 17 amino acids. Germline CDR1 reads LNHNV; CDR2 reads YYDKDF (reference sequence). After removal of 0 bases from V and 1 base from J, the junction contained 6 bases not matched to a gene. Here the CDR3 reads CATSREGLAGLQETQYF. The CDR3 DNA is TGTGCCACCAGCAGAGAAGGGCTAGCGGGGCTCCAAGAGACCCAGTACTTC.

The gene calls are TRBV6-6 and TRBJ1-2, with D possibly being TRBD1 (5 bases). The V end was cut by 0 bases, the J end by 6 bases, with 11 bases between. Per germline, CDR1 MNHNY and CDR2 SVGAGI (reference sequence). CDR3 length equals 14 residues. The CDR3 DNA is TGTGCCAGCAGTTACTCGGGCAGGGTCCATGGCTACACCTTC. Protein product: CASSYSGRVHGYTF.

The genes are TRBV7-3 and TRBJ2-7; tentatively, D is TRBD1 (5 bases). V lost 3 bases and J 6 bases, leaving 12 bases between the germline ends. Germline CDR1 is SGHTA and CDR2 is FQGTGA. The CDR3 is 13 amino acids. The CDR3: CASSFGARAEQYF. CDR3 DNA: TGTGCCAGCAGCTTTGGGGCAAGGGCCGAGCAGTACTTC.

The chain couples TRBV9 to TRBJ2-7, with a tentative D call TRBD1 (6 bases). The CDR3 contains 13 residues. V was cut by 0 bases and J by 6 bases, with 10 bases left in between. Germline V gene sequence: CDR1 SGDLS, CDR2 YYNGEE. The CDR3 here is CASSVAGVGEQYF. CDR3 bases: TGTGCCAGCAGCGTAGCAGGGGTGGGCGAGCAGTACTTC.

The chain carries TRBV5-1 and TRBJ2-2, with D unclear. V was shortened by 0 bases and J by 5 bases, with 11 bases between the two germline ends. Looked up from germline, CDR1 is SGHRS and CDR2 is YFSETQ. The CDR3 extends over 15 amino acids. The DNA of the CDR3 is TGCGCCAGCAGCTTGGACGGTGGGTTAACCGGGGAGCTGTTTTTT. Its translation: CASSLDGGLTGELFF.

CDR3 bases: TGTGCCAGCAGCTTGTCCGGGTTCGGCTACGAGCAGTACTTC. It specifies CASSLSGFGYEQYF. This chain links TRBV5-4 with TRBJ2-7, with D unclear. Germline V CDR1 and CDR2: SGHNT, YYREEE (reference sequence). V lost 1 base to trimming and J lost 3 bases, with 11 bases between them. The CDR3 is made up of 14 amino acids.

The rearrangement joins TRBV28 to TRBJ2-6, with 8 positions matching TRBD1. Trimming removed 6 bases from V and 2 bases from J; junction bases left unmatched: 9. The CDR3 has 17 amino acids. The germline V gene encodes CDR1 MDHEN and CDR2 SYDVKM. The CDR3 nucleotides read TGTGCCAGCAGCTACGGACAGGGACGGCCTGGGGCCAACGTCCTGACTTTC. This translates into CASSYGQGRPGANVLTF.

This sequence joins TRBV15 and TRBJ1-1, with a tentative D call TRBD1 (5 bases). Deletions cut 0 bases from V and 7 bases from J, with 6 bases between. The germline gives CDR1 LNHNV, CDR2 YYDKDF (reference sequence). The CDR3 sequence is 12 residues long. The CDR3 region has the DNA TGTGCCACCAGCAGAGATCAGGGTGAAGCTTTCTTT. Translated, it gives CATSRDQGEAFF.

The gene calls are TRBV5-1 and TRBJ2-5, with TRBD1 matching 7 bases. The germline V gene has CDR1 SGHRS and CDR2 YFSETQ. Trimming cost V 1 base and J 4 bases; bases outside gene matches: 1. This CDR3 contains 13 residues. CDR3 sequence reads: CASSLNRGETQYF. Here the CDR3 DNA reads TGCGCCAGCAGCTTGAACAGGGGAGAGACCCAGTACTTC.

The chain employs TRBV5-8 and TRBJ2-7, with a possible D match to TRBD1 (5 bases). In germline, CDR1 is SGHTS, CDR2 YDEGEE. V was cut by 3 bases and J by 2 bases, with 9 bases left in between. CDR3 length equals 13 residues. CDR3 residues: CASSSRVTYEQYF. CDR3 sequence (DNA): TGTGCCAGCAGCTCCAGGGTGACCTACGAGCAGTACTTC.

The V and J genes are TRBV7-2 and TRBJ2-5, with D perhaps assigned TRBD1 or TRBD2 (5 bases each). The CDR3 length is 17 residues. V was pared by 0 bases and J by 7 bases, with 21 bases between. Germline values: CDR1 SGHTA, CDR2 FQGNSA. The CDR3 loop is CASSLAGDLVGRLTQYF. The CDR3 DNA follows: TGTGCCAGCAGCTTAGCAGGGGACCTAGTTGGTCGTCTGACCCAGTACTTC.

This clone was observed once. This chain links TRBV5-1 with TRBJ2-3; tentatively, D is TRBD2 (5 bases). The length of the CDR3 is 15 residues. Trimming shortened V by 3 bases and J by 8 bases, and 19 bases separated the two germline ends. Per germline, CDR1 SGHRS and CDR2 YFSETQ. Written as DNA, the CDR3 is TGCGCCAGCAGCTCCTTACCGGACTCGACGGGTACGCAGTATTTT. Translated: CASSSLPDSTGTQYF.

The rearrangement uses TRBV5-1 and TRBJ1-1, with TRBD1 identical over 9 bases. Germline lookup yields CDR1 SGHRS and CDR2 YFSETQ. V trimming: 7 bases; J trimming: 3 bases; junction bases outside the gene matches: 7. This CDR3 has 14 amino acids. CDR3 nucleotides: TGCGCCAGCGGAAAGACAGGGGGAGACACTGAAGCTTTCTTT. Translating gives CASGKTGGDTEAFF.

The gene calls are TRBV5-1 and TRBJ2-1; 11 positions match TRBD1. Trimming removed 4 bases from V and 11 bases from J; junction bases left unmatched: 2. Germline V gives CDR1 SGHRS, CDR2 YFSETQ. The CDR3 runs 12 residues. The CDR3 nucleotides are TGCGCCAGCAGCCCGGACAGGGGGCAGCAGTTCTTC. Translation gives CASSPDRGQQFF.